The entry that follows covers one T cell receptor beta chain sequence. What this receptor recognizes is not known. No quality values exist for individual bases; no much larger clone is one base distant. Separate from the roughly 650-subject first cohort, the validation cohort of roughly 130 subjects was the group to which the donors belonged. Libraries came from the immunoSEQ multiplex PCR assay. The published analysis was carried out like this. A statistical classification framework was built for diagnosing cytomegalovirus status from the catalog of TCR beta chain sequences. In TCRdb, the immuneACCESS table is reduced to in-frame sequences with V and J assigned. These tables do not hold every clone; where another copy was compared, an unresolved V gene accounts for under half, and the others remain unexplained. V and J calls and clone size are those listed in that table; D and trimming were worked out from the DNA. For this sample the table gives over 85,000 clones, of which over 85% were detected only once. 1.9% of the sample is in the top ten clones.

From the cysteine through the phenylalanine, the CDR3 covers 15 amino acids. The CDR3 DNA has 45 bases and is translated from base 1. For CDR1 and CDR2, the germline V gene lists SGHRS and YFSETQ. The V and J ends are trimmed by 9 bases and 8 bases, leaving 24 bases between them. This specimen comes from a study of cytomegalovirus exposure and HLA in healthy donors (dated by TCRdb to the late 2010s). Background for the entire study: A later analysis indicated that the 120 validation repertoires were generated on the platform also employed for the roughly 650 repertoires of the first cohort. The aim of the study was to test whether cataloging public T cell receptors could identify signatures of past pathogen exposure. Besides the first cohort of more than 650 subjects, a separate validation cohort made up of 120 different subjects was used. To predict cytomegalovirus infection status, the study combined high-throughput TCR immunosequencing, statistical association of individual TCRs with disease status, and machine learning.

What the study reported, not specific to this receptor: The validation cohort had no HLA typing available for a later analysis, so co-occurrence within that cohort was assessed over all 130 or so repertoires. Three of the identified cytomegalovirus-associated TCR beta chains were confirmed in vitro to be specific for cytomegalovirus antigens. Across donors, most TCR sequences were observed very rarely, whereas some public TCRs were present in many individuals. In a later analysis, TCRs clustered in the first cohort were found to also tend to co-occur in the roughly 120 validation repertoires, with 94% of cluster scores above 0. It was suggested by the authors that the approach could potentially be generalized to other disease states and immunological phenotypes. In both the original and validation cohorts, the classifier was reported to diagnose cytomegalovirus status with high specificity and sensitivity. The study listed 150 to 200 TCR beta chains as associated with cytomegalovirus.

The chain is encoded by TRBV5-1 joined to TRBJ2-1, with TRBD2 tentatively as D gene (5 bases match). The sample was PBMCs. The clonotype originates from a woman between 18 and 29 years old in good health and CMV-seronegative. In nucleotide form, the sequence is TGCGCCACCACCCGAGGGTTCGAGTGGGTCTATGAGCAGTTCTTC. This is translated as CATTRGFEWVYEQFF.